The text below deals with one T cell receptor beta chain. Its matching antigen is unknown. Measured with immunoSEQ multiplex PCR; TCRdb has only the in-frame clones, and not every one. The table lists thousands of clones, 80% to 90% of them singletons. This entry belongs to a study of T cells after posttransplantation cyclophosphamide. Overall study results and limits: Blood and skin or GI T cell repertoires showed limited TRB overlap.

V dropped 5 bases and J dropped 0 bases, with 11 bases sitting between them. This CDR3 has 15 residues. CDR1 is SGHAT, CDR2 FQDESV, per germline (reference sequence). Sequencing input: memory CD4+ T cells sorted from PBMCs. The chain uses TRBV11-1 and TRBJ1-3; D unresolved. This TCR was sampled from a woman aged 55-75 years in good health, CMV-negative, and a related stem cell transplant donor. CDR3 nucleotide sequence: TGTGCCAGCAGCCCCCGCGACATCTCTGGAAACACCATATATTTT. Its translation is CASSPRDISGNTIYF.